The 2 T cell receptor beta chains reported below all come from one sample, sequenced in a study of T-cell memory formation after mild COVID-19. TCRdb re-called the 5' RACE reads with MiXCR, one entry per CDR3 protein. There are around 430,000 distinct CDR3 sequences in the sample; approximately 15% occur only once, and around a fifth lies in the top ten. Sequencing was carried out using PBMCs or a T cell subset sorted from them (not recorded which). These receptors were collected from a man between 18 and 29 years old who had mild COVID-19 (a few samples of this study predate the infection). Cell type and time point are not known.

The chain joins TRBV6-5 to TRBJ2-3; tentatively, D is TRBD1 (6 bases). The germline gives CDR1 MNHEY, CDR2 SVGAGI. The CDR3 is 16 residues long. The germline V and J ends were trimmed by 2 bases and 0 bases, with 12 bases remaining between them. CDR3 coding DNA: TGTGCCAGCAGTTACCGAGTGGGGGCGAGCACAGATACGCAGTATTTT. Translation gives CASSYRVGASTDTQYF.

This clonotype occurred many times. The chain couples TRBV7-2 to TRBJ2-1, with 12 bases fitting TRBD2. V trimming: 5 bases; J trimming: 5 bases; junction bases outside the gene matches: 10. The germline gives CDR1 SGHTA, CDR2 FQGNSA. The CDR3 has 17 residues. CDR3 sequence reads: CASSPRLTSGGNNEQFF. CDR3 DNA sequence: TGTGCCAGCAGCCCCAGGCTCACTAGCGGGGGGAACAATGAGCAGTTCTTC.